This entry lists 5 T cell receptor beta chains sequenced from one sample in a study of CD8 T cells in ankylosing spondylitis. Study-wide findings and caveats: Made up of about eight highly homologous variants, a TCR beta motif appeared characteristic of ankylosing spondylitis blood.

Their antigen targets remain unknown. TCRdb analysed the 5' RACE reads with MiXCR anew, one entry per CDR3 protein. This sample carries about 220,000 distinct CDR3 sequences, about 7.3% of them seen once, and the ten largest clones take around 14%. The material sequenced was blood, either unsorted or a sorted T cell fraction (not recorded which). The receptors come from a male donor with ankylosing spondylitis.

Ten or more counts support this clonotype. CDR3 region: CASRSGDSEKLFF. DNA of the CDR3: TGTGCCAGCAGAAGTGGTGATAGTGAAAAACTGTTTTTT. The chain combines TRBV6-2 or TRBV6-3 with TRBJ1-4; D gene ambiguous. The CDR3 is made up of 13 amino acids. Trimming shortened V by 6 bases and J by 7 bases, and 12 bases separated the two germline ends. The germline gives CDR1 MNHEY, CDR2 SVGEGT.

This chain links TRBV7-6 with TRBJ2-7; tentative D call: TRBD2 (5 bases). This CDR3 has 16 residues. With 5 bases removed from V and 4 bases from J, the gap between germline ends came to 21 bases. Germline CDR1 is SGHVS and CDR2 is FNYEAQ. CDR3 amino acids: CASSPQDGMGMYEQYF. For the CDR3, the DNA is TGTGCCAGCAGCCCCCAGGACGGGATGGGGATGTACGAGCAGTACTTC.

The gene calls are TRBV28 and TRBJ2-3, with D perhaps TRBD1 (5 bases). The CDR3 sequence is 16 residues long. CDR1 MDHEN and CDR2 SYDVKM come from the germline V gene. The V end was cut by 1 base, the J end by 0 bases, with 11 bases between. CDR3 residues: CASSLLRGYSTDTQYF. CDR3 DNA sequence: TGTGCCAGCAGTTTATTAAGGGGCTATAGCACAGATACGCAGTATTTT.

This clonotype showed up many times. This sequence joins TRBV4-3 and TRBJ1-2; D gene unclear. The V end was cut by 1 base, the J end by 0 bases, with 9 bases between. This CDR3 has 15 amino acids. CDR1 is LGHNA and CDR2 is YSLEER in the germline V gene. The chain's CDR3 is CASSQVATTNYGYTF. CDR3 in DNA: TGCGCCAGCAGCCAAGTTGCCACAACTAACTATGGCTACACCTTC.

This clonotype was recorded at least ten times. The chain carries TRBV11-2 and TRBJ2-1; the D gene is possibly TRBD2 (5 bases). V was pared by 6 bases and J by 8 bases, with 20 bases between. The CDR3 runs to 15 residues. Germline V gene sequence: CDR1 SGHAT, CDR2 FQNNGV. CDR3 sequence: CASSITSDLMDEQFF. In DNA form, the CDR3 reads TGTGCCAGCAGTATAACTAGTGATCTTATGGATGAGCAGTTCTTC.